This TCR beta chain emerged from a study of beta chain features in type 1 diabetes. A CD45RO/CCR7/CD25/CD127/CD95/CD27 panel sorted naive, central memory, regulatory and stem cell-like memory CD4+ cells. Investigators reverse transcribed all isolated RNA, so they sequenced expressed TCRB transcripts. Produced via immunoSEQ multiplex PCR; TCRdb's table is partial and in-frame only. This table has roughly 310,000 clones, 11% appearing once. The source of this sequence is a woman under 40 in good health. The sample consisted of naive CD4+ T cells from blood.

In nucleotides, the CDR3 is TGTGCCAGCAGCTTAACAGCGGGAGTGGGGAATGAGCAGTTCTTC. Encoded protein: CASSLTAGVGNEQFF. This chain uses TRBV7-3 with TRBJ2-1; 8 bases map to TRBD2. CDR1 SGHTA and CDR2 FQGTGA come from the germline V gene. J was trimmed by 7 bases and V by 0 bases; bases with no gene match: 5. This CDR3 region has 15 residues.